Below, one TCR beta chain is given with its context. The data belong to a study of blood T cell repertoires in COVID-19. Study information: Both acute and convalescent COVID-19 samples were obtained from the United States, Italy and Spain.

Sequencing used immunoSEQ multiplex PCR; TCRdb keeps in-frame clones, though not all of them. The sample has approximately 50,000 clones, roughly 85% seen once; the top ten hold about 6%. This clonotype was sampled from a man aged 55 to 70 with acute or convalescent COVID-19. The sequenced sample consisted of peripheral blood.

The CDR3 loop reads CASTQITGTGLRNEQFF. The DNA for the CDR3 is TGTGCCAGCACCCAAATAACCGGGACAGGGTTGAGGAATGAGCAGTTCTTC. The chain couples TRBV27 to TRBJ2-1; TRBD1 matches at 9 bases. V gave up 7 bases and J gave up 7 bases; unmatched junction bases: 17. The CDR3 is made up of 17 amino acids. Germline V gene lookup returns CDR1 MNHEY and CDR2 SMNVEV (reference sequence).